This T cell receptor (beta chain) comes out of a study of blood T cell repertoires in COVID-19. V was clipped by 6 bases and J by 8 bases, with 10 bases between them. The length of the CDR3 is 11 residues. Clones were read by immunoSEQ multiplex PCR, and TCRdb kept only the in-frame ones, dropping some. The data hold roughly 270,000 clones, with around 85% observed a single time. The origin of this receptor is a woman aged 45-59 years who had recovered from COVID-19. The gene calls are TRBV12-3 or TRBV12-4 and TRBJ1-1; D may be TRBD1 (6 bases). The sequenced sample was PBMCs or T cells enriched from blood (not recorded which). CDR3 in amino acids: CASSYRAEAFF. CDR3 bases: TGTGCCAGCAGCTACAGGGCCGAAGCTTTCTTT.